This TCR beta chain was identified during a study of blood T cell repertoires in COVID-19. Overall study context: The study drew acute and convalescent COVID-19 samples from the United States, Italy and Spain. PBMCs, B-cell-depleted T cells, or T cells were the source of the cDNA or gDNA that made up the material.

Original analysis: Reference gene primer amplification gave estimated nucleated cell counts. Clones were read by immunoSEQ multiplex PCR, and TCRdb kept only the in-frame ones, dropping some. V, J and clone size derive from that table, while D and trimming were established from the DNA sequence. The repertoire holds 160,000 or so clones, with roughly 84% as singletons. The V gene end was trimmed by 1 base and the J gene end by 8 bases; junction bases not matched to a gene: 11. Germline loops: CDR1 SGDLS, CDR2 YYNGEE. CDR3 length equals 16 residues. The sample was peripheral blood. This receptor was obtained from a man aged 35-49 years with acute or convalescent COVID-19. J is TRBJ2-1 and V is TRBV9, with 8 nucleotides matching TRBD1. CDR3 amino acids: CASSVSDRGLFDEQFF. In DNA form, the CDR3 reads TGTGCCAGCAGCGTATCCGACAGGGGCTTATTCGATGAGCAGTTCTTC.